The 11 T cell receptor beta chains below come from one sample, sequenced in a study of shared T cell receptors in the human thymus. Here immunoSEQ multiplex PCR was the method, and the copy in TCRdb shows in-frame clones only, minus some. The profile shows some 720,000 clones, 88% of them singletons. This sample also belongs to another study, concerning human thymus T cells.

Material: thymocytes. The source of these receptors is a boy in the first two years of life with a congenital heart defect.

This clone appeared a few times. V is TRBV5-6 and J is TRBJ2-5; D is unresolved. This CDR3 region has 12 residues. The germline V and J ends were trimmed by 3 bases and 5 bases, with 8 bases remaining between them. Germline V gene data show CDR1 as SGHDT and CDR2 as YYEEEE. Here the CDR3 reads CASSSIGETQYF. The CDR3 nucleotides are TGTGCCAGCAGCTCTATCGGGGAGACCCAGTACTTC.

This clone was seen just once. V usage is TRBV4-2 and J usage is TRBJ2-2; 11 nucleotides agree with TRBD2. Germline V gene sequence: CDR1 LGHNA, CDR2 YNFKEQ. The J segment lost 8 bases and the V segment lost 0 bases, leaving 5 bases of the junction unmatched. CDR3 length equals 16 residues. The CDR3 DNA reads TGTGCCAGCAGCCAAGATAGCGGGAGGGCTGGTGGGGAGCTGTTTTTT. It codes for CASSQDSGRAGGELFF.

As regards this clone: An end of the junction does not agree with germline; a read error may underlie this. The chain joins TRBV28 to TRBJ1-2; D is undetermined. Germline-derived CDR1 and CDR2 are MDHEN and SYDVKM. The length of the CDR3 is 14 residues. The CDR3, as DNA: TGTGCCTCCCGGCGCCAGGCATCGAACTTTGGCTACACCTTC. Protein: CASRRQASNFGYTF.

The chain employs TRBV27 and TRBJ1-1; tentative D call: TRBD1 (6 bases). Germline V gives CDR1 MNHEY, CDR2 SMNVEV (reference sequence). Trimming removed 8 bases at V and 2 bases at J, with 15 bases between. This CDR3 is 14 amino acids long. CDR3 nucleotides: TGTGCCAGCCAAACCGGGACAACTAACACTGAAGCTTTCTTT. Protein sequence: CASQTGTTNTEAFF.

This clone appeared a few times. The rearrangement joins TRBV6-5 to TRBJ2-7; 8 nucleotides match TRBD1. The CDR3 extends over 15 amino acids. CDR1 and CDR2 from the germline V gene are MNHEY and SVGAGI. V was pared by 7 bases and J by 0 bases, with 8 bases of the junction left unmatched. The CDR3 spells CASNPRTGSSYEQYF. CDR3 nucleotides: TGTGCCAGCAACCCACGGACAGGGTCCTCCTACGAGCAGTACTTC.

The chain combines TRBV10-3 with TRBJ2-7; TRBD1 agrees at 7 bases. From germline, CDR1 is ENHRY and CDR2 SYGVKD. Losses at the gene ends were 2 bases for V and 4 bases for J; bases not matched to a gene: 5. The CDR3 loop spans 14 amino acids. The CDR3 DNA follows: TGTGCCATCAGTGAGACAGGGGTTGGGTACGAGCAGTACTTC. Protein sequence: CAISETGVGYEQYF.

J is TRBJ2-7 and V is TRBV6-1; D ambiguous. The CDR3 runs 12 residues. The V gene lost 3 bases and the J gene lost 7 bases, with 10 bases spanning the gap. CDR1 is MNHNS and CDR2 is SASEGT in the germline V gene. The CDR3, as DNA: TGTGCCAGCAGTGATGAGTCCTCGGAGCAGTACTTC. Its translation: CASSDESSEQYF.

This clone was observed a handful of times. The V call is TRBV5-3, the J call TRBJ2-7, with D unclear. TRBV5-3 is classed as an ORF, of uncertain function. V lost 2 bases and J lost 1, with 13 bases in between. The CDR3 length is 15 residues. The CDR3 DNA is TGTGCCAGAAGCTTTGCCCCAGTTGTATCCTACGAGCAGTACTTC. This codes for CARSFAPVVSYEQYF.

V and J are TRBV14 and TRBJ1-5; 7 nucleotides line up with TRBD1. V dropped 4 bases and J dropped 2; count of bases not matched to a gene: 11. This CDR3 has 17 amino acids. Germline values: CDR1 SGHDN, CDR2 FVKESK. CDR3: CASSPGTELGGNQPQHF. Written as DNA, the CDR3 is TGTGCCAGCAGCCCGGGGACAGAACTAGGCGGCAATCAGCCCCAGCATTTT. The full variable domain, with the rest looked up from reference TRBV14 and TRBJ1-5, is EAGVTQFPSHSVIEKGQTVTLRCDPISGHDNLYWYRRVMGKEIKFLLHFVKESKQDESGMPNNRFLAERTGGTYSTLKVQPAELEDSGVYFCASSPGTELGGNQPQHFGDGTRLSIL.

The rearrangement uses TRBV5-4 and TRBJ2-5; 10 bases fit TRBD2. Germline V gene data show CDR1 as SGHNT and CDR2 as YYREEE (reference sequence). The CDR3 consists of 19 residues. Unmatched junction bases numbered 16, after V lost 1 base and J lost 4 bases. The DNA of the CDR3 is TGTGCCAGCAGCTTGACCCCGGGACGCCTAGCGGGAGTATTAGAGACCCAGTACTTC. Residues: CASSLTPGRLAGVLETQYF. Full variable domain (missing parts from reference TRBV5-4 and TRBJ2-5): ETGVTQSPTHLIKTRGQQVTLRCSSQSGHNTVSWYQQALGQGPQFIFQYYREEENGRGNFPPRFSGLQFPNYSSELNVNALELDDSALYLCASSLTPGRLAGVLETQYFGPGTRLLVL.

This sequence joins TRBV5-4 and TRBJ2-1; 8 bases fit TRBD2. Looked up from germline, CDR1 is SGHNT and CDR2 is YYREEE (reference sequence). The V and J ends lost 1 base and 5 bases, in that order; junction bases with no gene match: 5. The CDR3 loop spans 15 amino acids. CDR3 sequence (DNA): TGTGCCAGCAGCTTGAAGCGGGAGTGGGACAATGAGCAGTTCTTC. Protein product: CASSLKREWDNEQFF.